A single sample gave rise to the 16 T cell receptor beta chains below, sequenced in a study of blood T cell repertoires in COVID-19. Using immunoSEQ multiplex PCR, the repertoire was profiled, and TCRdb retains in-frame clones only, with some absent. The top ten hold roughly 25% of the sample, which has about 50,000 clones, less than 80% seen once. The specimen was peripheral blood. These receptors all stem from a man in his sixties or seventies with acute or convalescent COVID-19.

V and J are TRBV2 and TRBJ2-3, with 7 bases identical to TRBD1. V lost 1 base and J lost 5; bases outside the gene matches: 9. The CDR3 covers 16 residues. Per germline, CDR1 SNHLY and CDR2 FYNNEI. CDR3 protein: CASSEDRGELRDTQYF. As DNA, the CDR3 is TGTGCCAGCAGTGAAGACAGGGGAGAATTAAGAGATACGCAGTATTTT.

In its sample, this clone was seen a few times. In nucleotides, the CDR3 is TGTGCCAGCAGCTTAGGTTGGCAGGGGGTTGAAGCTTTCTTT. It is translated as CASSLGWQGVEAFF. The rearrangement uses TRBV11-2 and TRBJ1-1, with TRBD1 matching over 7 bases. After removal of 1 base from V and 7 bases from J, the junction contained 6 bases not matched to a gene. Germline assignment: CDR1 SGHAT and CDR2 FQNNGV. This CDR3 is 14 amino acids long. The complete variable domain, with remaining parts taken from reference TRBV11-2 and TRBJ1-1, reads EAGVAQSPRYKIIEKRQSVAFWCNPISGHATLYWYQQILGQGPKLLIQFQNNGVVDDSQLPKDRFSAERLKGVDSTLKIQPAKLEDSAVYLCASSLGWQGVEAFFGQGTRLTVV.

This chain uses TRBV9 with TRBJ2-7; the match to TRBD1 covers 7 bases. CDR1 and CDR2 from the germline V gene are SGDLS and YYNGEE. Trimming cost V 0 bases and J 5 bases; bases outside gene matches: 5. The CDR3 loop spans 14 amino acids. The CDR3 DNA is TGTGCCAGCAGCGTAGGGCAGGGGGTCAACGAGCAGTACTTC. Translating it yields CASSVGQGVNEQYF.

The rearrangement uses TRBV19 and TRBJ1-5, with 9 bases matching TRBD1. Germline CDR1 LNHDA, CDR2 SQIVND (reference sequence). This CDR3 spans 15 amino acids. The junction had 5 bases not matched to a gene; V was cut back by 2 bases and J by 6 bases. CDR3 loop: CASSIQGQGIQPQHF. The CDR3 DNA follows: TGTGCCAGTAGTATACAGGGACAGGGAATTCAGCCCCAGCATTTT.

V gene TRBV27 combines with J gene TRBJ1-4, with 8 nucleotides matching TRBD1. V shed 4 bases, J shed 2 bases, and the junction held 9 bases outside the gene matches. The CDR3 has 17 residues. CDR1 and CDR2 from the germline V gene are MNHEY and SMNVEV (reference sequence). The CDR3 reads CASSSRQGWVTNEKLFF. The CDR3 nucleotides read TGTGCCAGCAGTTCCAGACAGGGGTGGGTCACTAATGAAAAACTGTTTTTT.

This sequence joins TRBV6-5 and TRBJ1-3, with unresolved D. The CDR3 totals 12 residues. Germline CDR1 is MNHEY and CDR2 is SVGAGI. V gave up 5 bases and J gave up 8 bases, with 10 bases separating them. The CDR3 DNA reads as TGTGCCAGCAGTCCCCGGAGGGACACCATATATTTT. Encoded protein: CASSPRRDTIYF.

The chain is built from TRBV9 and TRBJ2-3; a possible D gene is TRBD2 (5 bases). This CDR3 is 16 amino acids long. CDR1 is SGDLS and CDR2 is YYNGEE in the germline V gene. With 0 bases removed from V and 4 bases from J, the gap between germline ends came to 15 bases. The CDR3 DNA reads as TGTGCCAGCAGCGTAGGTGGTAGCGCAGTCGCAGATACGCAGTATTTT. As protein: CASSVGGSAVADTQYF.

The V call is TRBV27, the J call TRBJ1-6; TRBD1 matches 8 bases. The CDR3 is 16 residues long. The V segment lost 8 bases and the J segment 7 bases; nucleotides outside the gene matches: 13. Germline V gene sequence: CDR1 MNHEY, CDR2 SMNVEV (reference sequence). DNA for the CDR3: TGTGCCAGCTGGGGTCGGACAGGGCAGCGAAATTCACCCCTCCACTTT. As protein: CASWGRTGQRNSPLHF.

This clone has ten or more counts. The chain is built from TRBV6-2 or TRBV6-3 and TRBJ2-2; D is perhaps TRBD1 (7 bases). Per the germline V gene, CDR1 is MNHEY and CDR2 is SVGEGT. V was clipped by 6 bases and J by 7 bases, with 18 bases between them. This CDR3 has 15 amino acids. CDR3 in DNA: TGTGCCAGCAGCCCCTCAGGGGGGAGGAACGGGGAGCTGTTTTTT. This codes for CASSPSGGRNGELFF.

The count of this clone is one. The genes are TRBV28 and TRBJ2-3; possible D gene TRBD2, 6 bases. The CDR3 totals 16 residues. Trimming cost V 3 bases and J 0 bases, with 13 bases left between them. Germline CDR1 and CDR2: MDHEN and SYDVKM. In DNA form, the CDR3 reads TGTGCCAGCAGTTTTAGTTGGGCGGGGAGCACAGATACGCAGTATTTT. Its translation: CASSFSWAGSTDTQYF.

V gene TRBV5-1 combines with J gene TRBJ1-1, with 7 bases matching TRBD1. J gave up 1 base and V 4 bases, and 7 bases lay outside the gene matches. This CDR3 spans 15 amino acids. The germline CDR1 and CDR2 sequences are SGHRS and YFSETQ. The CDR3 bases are TGCGCCAGCAGCGGATCGGGACAGCAGAACACTGAAGCTTTCTTT. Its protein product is CASSGSGQQNTEAFF.

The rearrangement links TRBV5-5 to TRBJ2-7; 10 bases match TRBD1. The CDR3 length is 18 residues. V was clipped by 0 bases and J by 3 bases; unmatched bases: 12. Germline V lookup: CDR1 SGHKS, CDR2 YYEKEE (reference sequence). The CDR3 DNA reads TGTGCCAGCAGCTTGGTGGCCCCGGGACAGGGGTTCCTCTACGAGCAGTACTTC. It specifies CASSLVAPGQGFLYEQYF.

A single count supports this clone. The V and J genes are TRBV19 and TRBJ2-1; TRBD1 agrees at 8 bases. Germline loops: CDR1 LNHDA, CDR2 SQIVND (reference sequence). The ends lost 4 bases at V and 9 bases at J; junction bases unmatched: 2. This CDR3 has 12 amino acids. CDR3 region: CASSTGGTEQFF. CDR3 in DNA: TGTGCCAGTAGTACAGGGGGCACTGAGCAGTTCTTC.

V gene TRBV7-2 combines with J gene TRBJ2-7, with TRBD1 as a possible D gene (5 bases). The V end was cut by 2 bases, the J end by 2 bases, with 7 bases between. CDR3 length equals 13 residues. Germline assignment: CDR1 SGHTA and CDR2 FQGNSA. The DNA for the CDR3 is TGTGCCAGCAGCTTAAGACAGACCTACGAGCAGTACTTC. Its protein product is CASSLRQTYEQYF.

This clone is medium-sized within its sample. CDR3 protein: CASSPEEGGPETQYF. For the CDR3, the DNA is TGTGCCAGCAGTCCAGAGGAGGGGGGGCCAGAGACCCAGTACTTC. V is TRBV6-5 and J is TRBJ2-5; maybe TRBD2 (7 bases). Trimming left V 5 bases short and J 4 bases short, with 17 bases between. The CDR3 is made up of 15 amino acids. CDR1 and CDR2 from the germline V gene are MNHEY and SVGAGI.

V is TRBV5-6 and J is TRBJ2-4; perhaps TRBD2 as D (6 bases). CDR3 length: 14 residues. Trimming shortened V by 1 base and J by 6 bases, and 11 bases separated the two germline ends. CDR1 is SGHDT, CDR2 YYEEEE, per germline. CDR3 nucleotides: TGTGCCAGCAGCTTGTGGAGGGGAGCAAACATTCAGTACTTC. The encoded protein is CASSLWRGANIQYF.